Sequencing of this TCR beta chain was carried out in a study of T cells in Graves' hyperthyroidism and ophthalmopathy. Study results and limitations: Within blood appeared most thyroid clonotypes that had expanded above 0.001.

The germline V gene encodes CDR1 MGHDK and CDR2 SYGVNS. This CDR3 region has 13 residues. Trimming removed 3 bases from V and 6 bases from J, with 10 bases in between. RNA transcripts gave rise to amplified TCR beta CDR3 regions. HTBI primers drove first-round RT-PCR of the TCR CDR3. TCRdb called the multiplex PCR reads again in MiXCR, with one record for every CDR3 protein. This sample has about 110,000 distinct CDR3 sequences, with 16% found just once. Graves' hyperthyroidism without ophthalmopathy progression within 18 months was termed stable. Clinical symptoms, serum thyroxine, TRAb, thyroid ultrasound and orbital computed tomography informed diagnoses. Approximately 9.3 ml of fresh peripheral blood supplied the PBMCs. This clonotype was seen repeatedly, ten times or more. The antigen is unknown.

Sequencing was done on a sample of blood. The chain has TRBV25-1 and TRBJ2-3; D is undetermined. The source is a woman between 50 and 59 years old with Graves' hyperthyroidism. CDR3: CASSDRFSDTQYF. For the CDR3, the DNA is TGTGCCAGCAGTGACAGATTCAGCGATACGCAGTATTTT.